This TCR beta chain emerged from a study of blood T cell repertoires in COVID-19. Overall study context: The United States, Italy and Spain were the sources of the acute and convalescent COVID-19 samples. Nucleic acid was either cDNA or gDNA, and it came from T cells, B-cell-depleted T cells, or PBMCs.

CDR1 MNHEY and CDR2 SVGEGT come from the germline V gene. The length of the CDR3 is 14 residues. With V trimmed by 7 bases and J by 3 bases, 8 bases remained unmatched. Only in-frame clones appear in the TCRdb table, and some are missing; sequencing was by immunoSEQ multiplex PCR. The sample includes 220,000 or so clones, 89% of them seen just once. V is TRBV6-2 or TRBV6-3 and J is TRBJ1-1; 7 nucleotides agree with TRBD1. The clonotype originates from a man aged 60 to 75 who had recovered from COVID-19. Sequencing input: peripheral blood. The CDR3 is CASIPPGQYTEAFF. For the CDR3, the DNA is TGTGCCAGCATCCCCCCGGGACAGTACACTGAAGCTTTCTTT.